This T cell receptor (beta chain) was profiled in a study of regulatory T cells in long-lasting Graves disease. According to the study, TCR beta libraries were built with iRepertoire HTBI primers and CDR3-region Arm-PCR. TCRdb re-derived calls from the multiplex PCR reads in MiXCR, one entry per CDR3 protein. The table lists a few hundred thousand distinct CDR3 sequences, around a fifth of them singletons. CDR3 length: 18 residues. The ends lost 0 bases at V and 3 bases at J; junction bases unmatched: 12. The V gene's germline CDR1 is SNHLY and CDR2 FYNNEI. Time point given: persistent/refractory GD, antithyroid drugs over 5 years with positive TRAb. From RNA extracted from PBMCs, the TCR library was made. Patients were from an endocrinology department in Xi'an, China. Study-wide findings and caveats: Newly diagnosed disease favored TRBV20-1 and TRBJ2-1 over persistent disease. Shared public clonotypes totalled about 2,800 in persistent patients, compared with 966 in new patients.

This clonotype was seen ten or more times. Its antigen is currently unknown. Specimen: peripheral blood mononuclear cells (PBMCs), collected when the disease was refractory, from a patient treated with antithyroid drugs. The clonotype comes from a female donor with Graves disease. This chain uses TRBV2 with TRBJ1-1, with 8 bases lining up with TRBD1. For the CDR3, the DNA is TGTGCCAGCAGTGAAGCGTGGAGGACAGGGCGTTTGGACACTGAAGCTTTCTTT. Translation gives CASSEAWRTGRLDTEAFF.